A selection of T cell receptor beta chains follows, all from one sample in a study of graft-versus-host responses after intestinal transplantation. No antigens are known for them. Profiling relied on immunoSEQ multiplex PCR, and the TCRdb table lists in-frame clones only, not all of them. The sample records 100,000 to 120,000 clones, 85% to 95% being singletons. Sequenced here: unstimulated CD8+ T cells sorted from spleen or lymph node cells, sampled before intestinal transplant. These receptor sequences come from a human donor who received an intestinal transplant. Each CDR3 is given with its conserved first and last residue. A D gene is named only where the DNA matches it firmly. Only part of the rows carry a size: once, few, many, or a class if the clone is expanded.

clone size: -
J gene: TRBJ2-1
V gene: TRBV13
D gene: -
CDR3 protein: CASSFYGINSYNEQFF
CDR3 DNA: TGTGCCAGCAGCTTTTACGGGATCAACTCCTACAATGAGCAGTTCTTC

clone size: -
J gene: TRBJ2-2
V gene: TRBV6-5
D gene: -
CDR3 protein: CASSATSSTGELFF
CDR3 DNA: TGTGCCAGCAGTGCCACTAGTTCCACCGGGGAGCTGTTTTTT

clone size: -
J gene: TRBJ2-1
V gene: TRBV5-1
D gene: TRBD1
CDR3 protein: CASSVPWDRGVNEQFF
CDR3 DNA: TGCGCCAGCAGCGTCCCTTGGGACAGGGGGGTAAATGAGCAGTTCTTC

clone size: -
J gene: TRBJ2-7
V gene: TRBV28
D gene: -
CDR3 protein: CASSRPRVKAVDEQYF
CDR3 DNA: TGTGCCAGCAGTCGTCCCCGGGTTAAAGCGGTTGACGAGCAGTACTTC

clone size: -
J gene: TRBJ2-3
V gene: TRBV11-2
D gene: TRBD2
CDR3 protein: CASSLRGGASGRYADTQYF
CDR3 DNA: TGTGCCAGCAGCTTAAGGGGGGGGGCTAGCGGGAGGTACGCAGATACGCAGTATTTT

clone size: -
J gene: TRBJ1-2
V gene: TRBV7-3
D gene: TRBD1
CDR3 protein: CASSEGTGVGYTF
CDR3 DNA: TGTGCCAGCAGCGAAGGGACAGGGGTTGGCTACACCTTC

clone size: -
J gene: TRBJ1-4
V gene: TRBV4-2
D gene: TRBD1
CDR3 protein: CASSQSPDRVSEKLFF
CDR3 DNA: TGTGCCAGCAGCCAATCCCCTGACAGGGTCAGCGAAAAACTGTTTTTT

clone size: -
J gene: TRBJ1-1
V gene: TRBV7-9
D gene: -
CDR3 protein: CASSLAWGGTEAFF
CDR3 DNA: TGTGCCAGCAGCTTAGCTTGGGGGGGCACTGAAGCTTTCTTT

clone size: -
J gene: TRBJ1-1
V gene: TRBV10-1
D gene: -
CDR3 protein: CASSEFMMGNTEAFF
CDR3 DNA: TGCGCCAGCAGTGAATTCATGATGGGGAACACTGAAGCTTTCTTT

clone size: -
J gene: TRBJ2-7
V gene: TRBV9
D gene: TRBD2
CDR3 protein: CASSSREGTSGYEQYF
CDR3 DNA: TGTGCCAGCAGCTCTCGCGAAGGGACTAGCGGTTACGAGCAGTACTTC

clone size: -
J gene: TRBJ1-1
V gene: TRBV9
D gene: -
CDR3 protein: CASSAGQYTEAFF
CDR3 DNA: TGTGCCAGCAGCGCTGGACAGTACACTGAAGCTTTCTTT

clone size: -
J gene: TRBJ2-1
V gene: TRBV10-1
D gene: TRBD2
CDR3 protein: CARRGGRDYNEQFF
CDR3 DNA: TGCGCCAGACGCGGCGGGAGGGACTACAATGAGCAGTTCTTC

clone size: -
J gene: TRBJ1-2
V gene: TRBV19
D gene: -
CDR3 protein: CASTLRARNGYTF
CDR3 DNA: TGTGCCAGTACCTTAAGGGCCCGAAATGGCTACACCTTC

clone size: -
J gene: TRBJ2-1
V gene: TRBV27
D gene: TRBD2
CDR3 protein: CASSFASGGHPYNEQFF
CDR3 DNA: TGTGCCAGCAGTTTTGCTAGCGGGGGCCACCCCTACAATGAGCAGTTCTTC

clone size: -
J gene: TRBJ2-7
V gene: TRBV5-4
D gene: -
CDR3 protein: CASSLDGGLPYEQYF
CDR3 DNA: TGTGCCAGCAGCTTGGACGGAGGTTTACCCTACGAGCAGTACTTC

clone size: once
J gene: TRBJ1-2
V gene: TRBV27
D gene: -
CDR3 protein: CASSFQGYYGYTF
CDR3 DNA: TGTGCCAGCAGTTTCCAGGGCTACTATGGCTACACCTTC

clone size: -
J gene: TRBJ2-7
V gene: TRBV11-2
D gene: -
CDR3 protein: CASSLRGDGGYYEQYF
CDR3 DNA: TGTGCCAGCAGCTTAAGGGGGGACGGGGGCTACTACGAGCAGTACTTC

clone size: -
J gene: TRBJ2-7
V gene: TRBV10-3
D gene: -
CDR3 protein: CAISEGEYYEQYF
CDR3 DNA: TGTGCCATCAGTGAAGGGGAATACTACGAGCAGTACTTC

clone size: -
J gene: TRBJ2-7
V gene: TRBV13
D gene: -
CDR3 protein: CASSMLSSVAYEQCF
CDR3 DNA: TGTGCCAGCAGCATGCTTTCCTCAGTGGCCTACGAGCAGTGCTTC

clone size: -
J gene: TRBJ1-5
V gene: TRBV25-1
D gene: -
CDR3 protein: CASSRTGHF
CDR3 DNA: TGTGCCAGCAGTCGCACAGGGCATTTT

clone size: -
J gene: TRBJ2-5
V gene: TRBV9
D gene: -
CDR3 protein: CASSAWDFGRTQYF
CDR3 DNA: TGTGCCAGCAGCGCGTGGGACTTCGGGAGGACCCAGTACTTC

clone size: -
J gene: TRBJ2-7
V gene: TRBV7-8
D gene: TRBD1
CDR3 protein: CASSPTGGLTYEQYF
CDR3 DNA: TGTGCCAGCAGCCCGACAGGGGGCCTCACCTACGAGCAGTACTTC

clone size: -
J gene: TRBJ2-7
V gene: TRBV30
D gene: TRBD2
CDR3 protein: CAWTRSSGSQDEQYF
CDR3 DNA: TGTGCCTGGACCCGATCTAGCGGGAGCCAGGACGAGCAGTACTTC

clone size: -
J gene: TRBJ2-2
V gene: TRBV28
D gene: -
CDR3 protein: CASSLGLQPGELFF
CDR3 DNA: TGTGCCAGCAGTTTAGGGCTACAGCCCGGGGAGCTGTTTTTT

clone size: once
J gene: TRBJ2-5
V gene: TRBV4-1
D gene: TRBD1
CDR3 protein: CASKRTGGETQYF
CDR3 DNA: TGCGCCAGCAAGCGGACAGGGGGAGAGACCCAGTACTTC

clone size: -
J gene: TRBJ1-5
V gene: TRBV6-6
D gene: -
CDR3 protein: CASSYSSGNNQPQHF
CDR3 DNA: TGTGCCAGCAGTTACTCAAGCGGGAACAATCAGCCCCAGCATTTT

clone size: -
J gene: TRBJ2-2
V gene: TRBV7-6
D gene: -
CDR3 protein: CASSLEASGSTGELFF
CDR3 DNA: TGTGCCAGCAGCTTAGAGGCCTCAGGGAGTACCGGGGAGCTGTTTTTT

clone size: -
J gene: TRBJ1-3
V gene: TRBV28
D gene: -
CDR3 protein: CASSLGPKGNRDTIYF
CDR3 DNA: TGTGCCAGCAGTTTAGGACCTAAGGGAAATCGGGACACCATATATTTT

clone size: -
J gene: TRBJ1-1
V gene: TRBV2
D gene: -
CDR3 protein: CASSAAVDADTEAFF
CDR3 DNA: TGTGCCAGCAGCGCAGCTGTGGACGCGGACACTGAAGCTTTCTTT

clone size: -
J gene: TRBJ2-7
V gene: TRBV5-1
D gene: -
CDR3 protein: CASSHSGPYEQYF
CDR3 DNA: TGCGCCAGCAGCCACAGCGGCCCCTACGAGCAGTACTTC

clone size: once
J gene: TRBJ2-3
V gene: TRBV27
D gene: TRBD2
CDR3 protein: CASSPDSGRDTDTQYF
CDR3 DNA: TGTGCCAGCAGTCCAGATAGCGGGAGAGACACAGATACGCAGTATTTT

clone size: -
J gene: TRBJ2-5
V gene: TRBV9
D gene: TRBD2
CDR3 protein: CASSVEAGVTETQYF
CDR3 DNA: TGTGCCAGCAGCGTAGAGGCGGGAGTGACGGAGACCCAGTACTTC

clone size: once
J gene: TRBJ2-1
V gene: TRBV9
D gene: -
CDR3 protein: CASSGPEGSSYNEQFF
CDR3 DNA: TGTGCCAGCAGCGGACCTGAGGGAAGCTCCTACAATGAGCAGTTCTTC

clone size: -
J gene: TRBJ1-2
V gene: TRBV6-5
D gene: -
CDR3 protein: CASSYLRVGDYGYTF
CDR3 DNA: TGTGCCAGCAGTTACCTCAGGGTAGGGGACTATGGCTACACCTTC

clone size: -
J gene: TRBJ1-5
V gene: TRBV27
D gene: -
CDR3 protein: CASSLVGLFQPQHF
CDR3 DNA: TGTGCCAGCAGTTTAGTAGGGCTTTTTCAGCCCCAGCATTTT

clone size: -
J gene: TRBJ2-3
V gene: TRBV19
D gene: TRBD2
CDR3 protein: CASSYSLAGADTQYF
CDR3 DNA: TGTGCCAGTAGTTACTCACTAGCGGGAGCAGATACGCAGTATTTT

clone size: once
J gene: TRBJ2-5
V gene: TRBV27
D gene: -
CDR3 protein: CASSGIGETQYF
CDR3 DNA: TGTGCCAGCAGTGGAATTGGAGAGACCCAGTACTTC

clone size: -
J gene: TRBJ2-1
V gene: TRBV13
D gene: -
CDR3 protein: CASSLGGKREQFF
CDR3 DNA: TGTGCCAGCAGCTTAGGGGGGAAAAGGGAGCAGTTCTTC

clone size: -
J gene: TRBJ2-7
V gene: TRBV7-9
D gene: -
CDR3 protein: CASSLALGAEEQYF
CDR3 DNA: TGTGCCAGCAGCTTAGCTCTGGGGGCGGAAGAGCAGTACTTC

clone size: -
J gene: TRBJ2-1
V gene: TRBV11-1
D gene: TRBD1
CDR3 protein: CASSPWTGDSYNEQFF
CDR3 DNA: TGTGCCAGCAGCCCATGGACAGGGGACTCCTACAATGAGCAGTTCTTC

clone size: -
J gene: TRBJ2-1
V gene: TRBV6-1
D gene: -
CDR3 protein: CASSALNNEQFF
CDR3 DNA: TGTGCCAGCAGCGCTCTCAACAATGAGCAGTTCTTC

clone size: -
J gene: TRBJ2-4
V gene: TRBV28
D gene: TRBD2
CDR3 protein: CASSLGLAGNIQYF
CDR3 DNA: TGTGCCAGCAGTCTCGGACTAGCGGGAAACATTCAGTACTTC

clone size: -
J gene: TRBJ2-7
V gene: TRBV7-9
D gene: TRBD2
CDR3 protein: CASSSSGGSGGPYEQYF
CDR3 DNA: TGTGCCAGCAGCTCCTCCGGGGGGAGCGGGGGCCCCTACGAGCAGTACTTC

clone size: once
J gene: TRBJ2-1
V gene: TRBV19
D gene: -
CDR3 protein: CASTRGNYNEQFF
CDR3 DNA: TGTGCCAGTACCCGAGGAAACTACAATGAGCAGTTCTTC